In this sample, the clone carrying this TCR beta chain turned up a few times. With V trimmed by 5 bases and J by 1 base, 4 bases remained unmatched. CDR1 is LNHDA and CDR2 is SQIVND in the germline V gene (reference sequence). The CDR3 loop spans 14 amino acids. The data were taken from a study of blood T cell repertoires in COVID-19. The data were produced by immunoSEQ multiplex PCR, yet TCRdb's version contains in-frame clones alone and is incomplete. The sample records 75,000 to 90,000 clones, roughly 80% being singletons. This chain links TRBV19 with TRBJ2-7; 8 bases fit TRBD1. Sequenced input: peripheral blood. This receptor was obtained from a human donor in a cohort sampled during active COVID-19. Here the CDR3 DNA reads TGTGCCAGTAGTGGACAGGGCAGGTCCTACGAGCAGTACTTC. Translated: CASSGQGRSYEQYF. Looking up the rest from reference TRBV19 and TRBJ2-7 gives the full variable domain: DGGITQSPKYLFRKEGQNVTLSCEQNLNHDAMYWYRQDPGQGLRLIYYSQIVNDFQKGDIAEGYSVSREKKESFPLTVTSAQKNPTAFYLCASSGQGRSYEQYFGPGTRLTVT.